This T cell receptor beta chain was captured in a study of prognosis after radiotherapy for stage I lung cancer. The CDR3 length is 14 residues. Trimming pared 2 bases from V and 7 bases from J, leaving 12 bases between. Germline CDR1 and CDR2: MNHGY and SVAAGI. Amplification of the TCR beta CDR3 (from genomic DNA) was done by two-round multiplex PCR. First-round PCR employed TRBV- and TRBJ-specific primers for each gene. TCRdb redid the calling of the multiplex PCR reads with MiXCR, one entry per CDR3 protein. The table has around 31,000 distinct CDR3 sequences, 32% seen once. The source is a donor of 50 years or more with non-small cell lung cancer. Sequencing used PBMCs, obtained before or after stereotactic body radiation therapy (not recorded which). The V call is TRBV6-9, the J call TRBJ1-5; D not certain. This CDR3 reads CASSYSIGWQPQHF. The CDR3 DNA is TGTGCCAGCAGTTATAGTATAGGCTGGCAGCCCCAGCATTTT.